Sequencing of this T cell receptor (beta chain) was carried out in a study of graft-versus-host responses after intestinal transplantation. Profiled with immunoSEQ multiplex PCR; TCRdb holds only in-frame clones, not every one. The sample carries tens of thousands of clones, about 89% recorded once. This CDR3 is 15 amino acids long. Germline CDR1 MRHNA, CDR2 SNTAGT. The ends were cut back, 0 bases at V and 0 bases at J, with 5 bases in the middle. The specimen comprised PBMCs, sampled about 93 weeks after intestinal transplant. The chain is built from TRBV6-4 and TRBJ2-2; a possible D gene is TRBD2 (5 bases). This clonotype was obtained from a human patient who received an intestinal transplant, so some T cells may come from the graft donor. The CDR3 protein is CASSDSLANTGELFF. The CDR3 DNA follows: TGTGCCAGCAGTGACTCACTAGCGAACACCGGGGAGCTGTTTTTT.